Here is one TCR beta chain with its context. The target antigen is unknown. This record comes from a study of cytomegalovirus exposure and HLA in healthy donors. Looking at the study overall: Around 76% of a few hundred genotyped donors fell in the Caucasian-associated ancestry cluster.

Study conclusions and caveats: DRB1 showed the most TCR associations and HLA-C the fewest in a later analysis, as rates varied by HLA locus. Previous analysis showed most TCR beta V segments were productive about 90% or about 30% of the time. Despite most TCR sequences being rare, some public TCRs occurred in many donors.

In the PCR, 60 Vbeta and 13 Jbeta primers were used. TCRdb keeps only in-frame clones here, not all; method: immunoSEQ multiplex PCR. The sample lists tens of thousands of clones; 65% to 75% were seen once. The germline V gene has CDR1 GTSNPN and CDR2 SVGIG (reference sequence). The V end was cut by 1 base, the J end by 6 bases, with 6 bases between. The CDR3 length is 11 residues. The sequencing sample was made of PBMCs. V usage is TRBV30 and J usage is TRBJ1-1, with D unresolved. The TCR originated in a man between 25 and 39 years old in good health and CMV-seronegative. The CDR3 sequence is CAWSDRAEAFF. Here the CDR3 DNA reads TGTGCCTGGAGTGATCGGGCTGAAGCTTTCTTT.